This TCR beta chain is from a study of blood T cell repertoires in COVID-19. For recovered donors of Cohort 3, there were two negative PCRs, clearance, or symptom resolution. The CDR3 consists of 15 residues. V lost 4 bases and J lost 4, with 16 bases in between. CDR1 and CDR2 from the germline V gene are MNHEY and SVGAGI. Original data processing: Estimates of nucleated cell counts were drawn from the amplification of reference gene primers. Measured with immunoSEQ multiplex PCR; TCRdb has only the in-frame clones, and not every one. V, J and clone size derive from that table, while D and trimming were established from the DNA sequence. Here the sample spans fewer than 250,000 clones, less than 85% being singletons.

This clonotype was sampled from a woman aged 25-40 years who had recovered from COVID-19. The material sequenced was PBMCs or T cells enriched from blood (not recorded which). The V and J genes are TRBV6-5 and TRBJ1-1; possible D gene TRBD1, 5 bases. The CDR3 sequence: CASSSQRGGITEAFF. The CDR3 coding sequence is TGTGCCAGCAGTTCCCAGAGGGGAGGGATCACTGAAGCTTTCTTT.